The rows below give T cell receptor beta chains drawn from one sample of a study of OX40 agonist ivuxolimab in advanced cancers. Only in-frame clones appear in the TCRdb table, and some are missing; sequencing was by immunoSEQ multiplex PCR. This table holds about 55,000 clones, about nine tenths found once. The sample consisted of CD4+ or CD8+ T cells sorted from blood, taken in a trial of the OX40 agonist ivuxolimab. The receptor set was obtained from an adult with an advanced solid tumor such as melanoma, head and neck, liver or kidney cancer. Both conserved end residues are part of each CDR3. Fields, in order: CDR3 protein, V gene, CDR3 length, J gene.

cdr3_aa: CASTGDSNYGYTF; v_call: TRBV27; cdr3_length: 13; j_call: TRBJ1-2
cdr3_aa: CASSLAGTFTNEQFF; v_call: TRBV7-3; cdr3_length: 15; j_call: TRBJ2-1
cdr3_aa: CAWQGAGIYGYTF; v_call: TRBV30; cdr3_length: 13; j_call: TRBJ1-2
cdr3_aa: CASSFLGTGANVLTF; v_call: TRBV5-8; cdr3_length: 15; j_call: TRBJ2-6
cdr3_aa: CASSLDGLLAF; v_call: TRBV7-8; cdr3_length: 11; j_call: TRBJ1-2
cdr3_aa: CASSFPGASGANVLTF; v_call: TRBV5-1; cdr3_length: 16; j_call: TRBJ2-6
cdr3_aa: CASSQGGRSYEQYF; v_call: TRBV5-4; cdr3_length: 14; j_call: TRBJ2-7
cdr3_aa: CASGGEGSSGNTIYF; v_call: TRBV7-8; cdr3_length: 15; j_call: TRBJ1-3
cdr3_aa: CASSYTRNTGELFF; v_call: TRBV5-4; cdr3_length: 14; j_call: TRBJ2-2
cdr3_aa: CSVGPHTGELFF; v_call: TRBV29-1; cdr3_length: 12; j_call: TRBJ2-2